This T cell receptor beta chain derives from a study of spatial heterogeneity in lung cancer. Background on the study: Raw sequencing reads included, on average, more than eight appearances of each unique TCR and UMI combination.

Unmatched junction bases numbered 6, after V lost 4 bases and J lost 0 bases. Germline loops: CDR1 SGHNT, CDR2 YYREEE (reference sequence). The CDR3 spans 16 residues. A unique molecular identifier was attached to every TCR cDNA molecule. TCRdb itself ran the 5' RACE reads through MiXCR, one entry per CDR3 protein. The sample yields more than 9,000 distinct CDR3 sequences, 6.1% seen once. Time point given: sample taken at primary tumor resection. A total of some 70 untreated early-stage non-small cell lung cancer patients served as donors. Extraction of whole RNA from tumor, nontumor lung or frozen PBMC preceded unsorted sequencing. This clonotype was found many times.

The source of this sequence is a male donor with early-stage non-small cell lung cancer. The sequenced sample was normal lung tissue next to the tumor, obtained at surgery. The V and J genes are TRBV5-4 and TRBJ2-3; the match to TRBD2 covers 9 bases. The CDR3, as DNA: TGTGCCAGCAGCCTTCGACTAGCGGAGAGCACAGATACGCAGTATTTT. Its protein product is CASSLRLAESTDTQYF.